This is a list of T cell receptor beta chains from one sample in a study of Graves' ophthalmopathy and Graves' hyperthyroidism. TCRdb re-analysed the multiplex PCR reads in MiXCR, keeping a single row per CDR3 protein. The profile shows almost 750,000 distinct CDR3 sequences, roughly two fifths of them singletons. The sequencing sample was made of peripheral blood. Receptors originate from an adult man with Graves' ophthalmopathy. Both conserved end residues are part of each CDR3. D genes are given only for firm matches. Clone size appears in some rows only: once, few, many, or a class for an expanded clone.

v_call,clone_size,d_call,j_call,cdr3_aa,cdr3_nt
TRBV4-3,few,.,TRBJ2-6,CASSQDPDRDSGANVLTF,TGCGCCAGCAGCCAAGATCCGGACAGAGACTCTGGGGCCAACGTCCTGACTTTC
TRBV10-3,.,TRBD1,TRBJ1-5,CAISEGQGTATHQPQHF,TGTGCCATCAGTGAGGGGCAGGGGACAGCCACACATCAGCCCCAGCATTTT
TRBV20-1,many,TRBD2,TRBJ2-5,CSARRLAGGSQYF,TGCAGTGCTAGAAGACTAGCGGGAGGGTCCCAGTACTTC
TRBV4-3,.,.,TRBJ2-7,CASSPEPGLAYEQYF,TGCGCCAGCAGCCCCGAACCGGGGTTAGCCTACGAGCAGTATTTC
TRBV29-1,.,.,TRBJ1-2,CSVRMAGGDYGYTF,TGCAGCGTGAGGATGGCCGGGGGAGACTATGGCTACACCTTC
TRBV10-3,.,.,TRBJ2-6,CAISRQERSGANVLTF,TGTGCCATCAGCAGACAGGAACGATCTGGGGCCAACGTCCTGACTTTC
TRBV29-1,.,.,TRBJ1-6,CSVGPGPNSPLHF,TGCAGCGTTGGGCCAGGGCCAAATTCACCCCTCCACTTT
TRBV20-1,many,.,TRBJ2-7,CSARAGFYEQYF,TGCAGTGCTAGGGCAGGTTTCTACGAGCAGTACTTC
TRBV25-1,.,.,TRBJ2-5,CASSEWGAGTQYF,TGTGCCAGCAGTGAATGGGGAGCAGGGACCCAGTACTTC
TRBV24-1,.,.,TRBJ1-5,CATSAGTNNQPQHF,TGTGCCACCAGTGCCGGGACTAATAATCAGCCCCAGCATTTT
TRBV7-2,few,.,TRBJ2-7,CASSLVNLAYEQYF,TGTGCCAGCAGCTTAGTCAACTTAGCGTACGAGCAGTACTTC
TRBV5-1,few,.,TRBJ1-1,CASSQQWNTEAFF,TGCGCCAGCAGCCAGCAGTGGAACACTGAAGCTTTCTTT
TRBV2,few,.,TRBJ2-7,CASTENYEQYF,TGTGCCAGCACCGAGAATTACGAGCAGTACTTC
TRBV14,.,.,TRBJ2-5,CASSQGTLQETQYF,TGTGCCAGCAGTCAGGGGACTTTACAAGAGACCCAGTACTTC
TRBV25-1,.,.,TRBJ1-2,CGSSAGAHGYTF,TGTGGCAGCAGTGCAGGAGCCCATGGCTACACCTTC
TRBV7-2,.,TRBD1,TRBJ1-5,CASSRDRGRRHF,TGTGCCAGCAGCCGCGACAGGGGGCGCCGCCATTTT
TRBV10-3,many,TRBD1,TRBJ1-1,CAIQTGMNTEAFF,TGTGCCATTCAGACAGGGATGAACACTGAAGCTTTCTTT
TRBV20-1,.,.,TRBJ1-5,CSARDWAREPQHF,TGCAGTGCTAGAGATTGGGCCAGGGAGCCCCAGCATTTT
TRBV20-1,many,.,TRBJ1-1,CSALTHEAFF,TGCAGTGCCCTCACCCATGAAGCTTTCTTT
TRBV2,few,.,TRBJ2-7,CASTRTGSYEQYF,TGTGCCAGCACTAGGACTGGCTCCTACGAGCAGTACTTC
TRBV20-1,.,.,TRBJ1-2,CSAIAGGNYGYTF,TGCAGTGCCATAGCGGGCGGTAACTATGGCTACACCTTC
TRBV7-9,.,.,TRBJ2-2,CASSLVTGGANTGELFF,TGTGCCAGCAGCTTGGTCACCGGAGGGGCGAACACCGGGGAGCTGTTTTTT
TRBV10-3,.,.,TRBJ2-3,CAIRTGTSTDTQYF,TGTGCCATCAGGACAGGAACTAGCACAGATACGCAGTATTTT
TRBV6-1,few,.,TRBJ2-5,CASSYSYGIAEETQYF,TGTGCCAGCAGTTACTCTTACGGTATAGCAGAAGAGACCCAGTACTTC
TRBV4-1,.,TRBD2,TRBJ2-2,CASSRTSGTGELFF,TGCGCCAGCAGCAGGACTAGCGGGACCGGGGAGCTGTTTTTT
TRBV7-2,.,.,TRBJ2-1,CASSLGREQFF,TGTGCCAGCAGCCTGGGCAGGGAGCAGTTCTTC
TRBV11-2,.,.,TRBJ2-6,CASSLVPGRANVLTF,TGTGCCAGCAGCTTAGTTCCGGGCAGGGCGAACGTCCTGACTTTC
TRBV29-1,many,TRBD1,TRBJ1-1,CSIAGTGTEAFF,TGCAGCATAGCAGGGACAGGCACTGAAGCTTTCTTT
TRBV11-2,once,TRBD1,TRBJ1-1,CASSLPGTGGVGEAFF,TGTGCCAGCAGCTTGCCCGGGACAGGGGGCGTCGGTGAAGCTTTCTTT
TRBV19,many,.,TRBJ2-2,CASSTLRGTGELFF,TGTGCCAGTAGTACGCTCCGGGGCACCGGGGAGCTGTTTTTT
TRBV20-1,.,.,TRBJ2-2,CSASPPANTGELFF,TGCAGTGCTAGTCCCCCAGCGAACACCGGGGAGCTGTTTTTT
TRBV20-1,.,.,TRBJ1-1,CSARNTGYNTEAFF,TGCAGTGCTAGAAATACAGGGTATAACACTGAAGCTTTCTTT
TRBV6-1,.,TRBD1,TRBJ1-1,CASSAMILARGQEGEAFF,TGTGCCAGCAGTGCCATGATACTGGCCAGGGGGCAGGAAGGTGAAGCTTTCTTT
TRBV9,many,TRBD1,TRBJ2-5,CASSGGDRGVETQYF,TGTGCCAGCAGCGGAGGGGACAGGGGGGTTGAGACCCAGTACTTC
TRBV7-8,.,TRBD1,TRBJ1-6,CASSPIDRVESPPHF,TGTGCCAGCAGCCCTATCGACAGGGTAGAGTCACCCCCCCACTTT
TRBV25-1,.,.,TRBJ1-2,CASNNGAVFGCTF,TGTGCCAGCAATAATGGGGCAGTCTTTGGCTGCACCTTC
TRBV24-1,.,.,TRBJ1-5,CASSRRSQGRNQPQHF,TGTGCCAGCAGCCGGAGAAGTCAGGGACGCAATCAGCCCCAGCATTTT
TRBV9,few,.,TRBJ1-1,CASSAEDGTEAFF,TGTGCCAGCAGCGCCGAAGACGGCACTGAAGCTTTCTTT
TRBV10-3,few,.,TRBJ2-7,CASTSGVDEQYF,TGTGCCAGCACCTCGGGAGTGGACGAGCAGTACTTC
TRBV6-6,few,.,TRBJ1-2,CASSYSSQGGVYTF,TGTGCCAGCAGTTACTCGAGCCAGGGTGGCGTCTACACCTTC
TRBV25-1,.,TRBD1,TRBJ1-6,CASSLTGTGASPLHF,TGTGCCAGCAGCCTTACCGGGACAGGGGCTTCACCCCTCCACTTT
TRBV5-4,few,.,TRBJ1-5,CASSLRGVNQPQHF,TGTGCCAGCAGTCTAAGGGGGGTAAATCAGCCCCAGCATTTT
TRBV20-1,.,TRBD1,TRBJ2-5,CSADVTGGLVKTQYF,TGCAGTGCCGATGTGACAGGGGGCCTGGTGAAGACCCAGTACTTC
TRBV29-1,.,.,TRBJ1-2,CSPSGTSNRGYTF,TGCAGCCCGAGCGGGACATCAAATAGGGGCTACACCTTC
TRBV5-5,few,TRBD2,TRBJ2-7,CASSPRTSNINEQYF,TGTGCCAGCAGCCCCCGGACTAGCAACATCAACGAGCAGTACTTC